These T cell receptor beta chains were read from a single sample in a study of identical twins. In TCRdb, the 5' RACE reads were re-called with MiXCR into one record per CDR3 protein. This table has about 220,000 distinct CDR3 sequences, 7.5% appearing once. The data also belong to a second study, concerning yellow fever vaccine responses in identical twins.

Sequenced sample: CD8+ T cells sorted from blood. The receptors derive from a woman aged 18 to 35 in good health. The CDR3 runs from the conserved cysteine through the conserved F or W. Each record gives: clone size, D gene, J gene, V gene, CDR3 DNA, CDR3 protein. D genes are given only for firm matches. A clone size is listed for some rows: how often the clone was seen (once, few, many), or a class if it is expanded.

few,-,TRBJ2-7,TRBV7-9,TGTGCCAGCAGTCGGGGGTCTAGGGCCGAGCAGTACTTC,CASSRGSRAEQYF
few,TRBD1,TRBJ2-7,TRBV27,TGTGCCAGCAGTCCCCCGGGACAGGGGGGGGAGCAGTACTTC,CASSPPGQGGEQYF
many,TRBD1,TRBJ1-6,TRBV7-9,TGTGCCAGCACCACTGGGGGACAGGCCAATTCACCCCTCCACTTT,CASTTGGQANSPLHF
many,-,TRBJ2-1,TRBV6-1,TGTGCCAGCAGTCGATACAATGAGCAGTTCTTC,CASSRYNEQFF
few,-,TRBJ2-3,TRBV4-1,TGCGCCAGCAGCAAAGTTTTAGGGGCCACAGATACGCAGTATTTT,CASSKVLGATDTQYF
-,TRBD2,TRBJ2-5,TRBV6-5,TGTGCCAGCAGTTACTTTCTAGCGGGGGAAGGGGCGGAGACCCAGTACTTC,CASSYFLAGEGAETQYF
many,TRBD2,TRBJ2-1,TRBV5-5,TGTGCCAGCAGCTCGGGACTAGCGGAAAATGAGCAGTTCTTC,CASSSGLAENEQFF
-,TRBD2,TRBJ2-7,TRBV4-1,TGCGCCAGCAGCCAAGAAGCGGGAGACGCCTACGAGCAGTACTTC,CASSQEAGDAYEQYF
few,-,TRBJ2-1,TRBV3-1,TGTGCCAGCAGCCAATTGTGGGTAGATGAGCAGTTCTTC,CASSQLWVDEQFF
-,TRBD2,TRBJ2-1,TRBV4-1,TGCGCCAGCAGCCAAACAGCGGGAGGGAGCTCCTACAATGAGCAGTTCTTC,CASSQTAGGSSYNEQFF
many,-,TRBJ2-7,TRBV12-3/TRBV12-4,TGTGCCAGCAGCCCCGCCGTGGCCTACGAGCAGTACTTC,CASSPAVAYEQYF
many,-,TRBJ1-2,TRBV12-3/TRBV12-4,TGTGCCAGCAGCCCCTTCCACAGCGGTGGCTACACCTTC,CASSPFHSGGYTF
-,-,TRBJ1-1,TRBV12-3/TRBV12-4,TGTGCCAGCAGTTTAGCTGAGGGAGTTGAAGCTTTCTTT,CASSLAEGVEAFF
few,-,TRBJ2-7,TRBV5-6,TGTGCCAGCAGCTTCGAAAGGAGGGAGCAGTACTTC,CASSFERREQYF
-,-,TRBJ1-2,TRBV29-1,TGCAGCGTTGAAGGGGAAGCTAACTATGGCTACACCTTC,CSVEGEANYGYTF
many,-,TRBJ1-5,TRBV12-3/TRBV12-4,TGTGCCAGCAGTTCAGCCAATCAGCCCCAGCATTTT,CASSSANQPQHF
many,-,TRBJ2-5,TRBV2,TGTGCCAGCAGTGAACCCCTGGAAGAGACCCAGTACTTC,CASSEPLEETQYF
many,-,TRBJ1-1,TRBV7-9,TGTGCCAGCACTAGGATGAACACTGAAGCTTTCTTT,CASTRMNTEAFF
-,TRBD1,TRBJ2-7,TRBV12-3/TRBV12-4,TGTGCCAGCAGTTTAGCGCTTGGACAGGGAGTCTACGAGCAGTACTTC,CASSLALGQGVYEQYF
-,-,TRBJ2-3,TRBV3-1,TGTGCCAGCAGCTGGGGGGGCACAGATACGCAGTATTTT,CASSWGGTDTQYF
many,-,TRBJ2-1,TRBV12-3/TRBV12-4,TGTGCCAGCAGCATCGGACAGTCCTACAATGAGCAGTTCTTC,CASSIGQSYNEQFF
few,-,TRBJ2-7,TRBV5-1,TGCGCCAGCAGCTTGAGTGGGAGATGGTCCTACGAGCAGTACTTC,CASSLSGRWSYEQYF
-,-,TRBJ2-3,TRBV6-1,TGTGCCAGCAGTACCCCCCAGGAGGCCACAGATACGCAGTATTTT,CASSTPQEATDTQYF
many,TRBD1,TRBJ1-2,TRBV6-1,TGTGCCGCGGGGACAGGGGAAGTGGATGGCTACACCTTC,CAAGTGEVDGYTF
-,TRBD2,TRBJ2-3,TRBV20-1,TGCAGTGCTACGTTAAGCGGGGGGGCTACAGATACGCAGTATTTT,CSATLSGGATDTQYF
few,-,TRBJ2-7,TRBV7-9,TGTGCCAGCAGGGCCGACTCCGAGCAGTACTTC,CASRADSEQYF
few,TRBD2,TRBJ2-5,TRBV4-1,TGCGCCAGCAGCCAAGAACTAGCGGGAGCGGAGACCCAGTACTTC,CASSQELAGAETQYF
-,-,TRBJ2-7,TRBV6-1,TGTGCCAGCAGTGTCGCAGCCCCCTACGAGCAGTACTTC,CASSVAAPYEQYF